The 4 T cell receptor beta chains in this list originate from one sample, sequenced in a study of identical twins. MiXCR, applied by TCRdb to the 5' RACE reads, yields one record per CDR3 protein. The data hold hundreds of thousands of distinct CDR3 sequences, with about 12% observed a single time. These data also featured in a second study, about yellow fever vaccine responses in identical twins.

Sequencing was carried out using PBMCs. The receptors shown here come from a woman aged 18-29 years in good health.

This chain joins TRBV11-2 and TRBJ2-7; a possible D gene is TRBD1 (6 bases). In germline, CDR1 is SGHAT, CDR2 FQNNGV. The germline V and J ends were trimmed by 6 bases and 5 bases, with 20 bases remaining between them. The CDR3 runs to 15 residues. CDR3 sequence: CASRPQGTFLDEQYV. The CDR3 DNA follows: TGTGCCAGCAGGCCCCAGGGGACGTTCCTAGACGAGCAGTACGTC.

This clonotype was picked up many times. The chain is built from TRBV6-5 and TRBJ1-1; weak D call: TRBD1 (6 bases). Trimming shortened V by 9 bases and J by 4 bases, and 9 bases separated the two germline ends. Germline CDR1 reads MNHEY; CDR2 reads SVGAGI. This CDR3 is built from 11 residues. The CDR3 bases are TGTGCCAGTCAGGGGAGCACTGAAGCTTTCTTT. Encoded protein: CASQGSTEAFF.

This clonotype was recorded at least ten times. The chain combines TRBV12-3 or TRBV12-4 with TRBJ1-4, with D possibly TRBD1 on 5 matching bases. The CDR3 contains 14 residues. V gave up 6 bases and J gave up 8 bases, with 16 bases separating them. Here the CDR3 reads CASRVQEAWEKLFF. The CDR3 region has the DNA TGTGCCAGCAGGGTACAGGAGGCTTGGGAAAAACTGTTTTTT.

This clonotype appeared a few times. The V call is TRBV24-1, the J call TRBJ2-1, with 12 bases lining up with TRBD2. Looked up from germline, CDR1 is KGHDR and CDR2 is SFDVKD. Unmatched junction bases numbered 11, after V lost 0 bases and J lost 3 bases. The CDR3 has 20 amino acids. In nucleotides, the CDR3 is TGTGCCACCAGTGATTTGGCTAGGACTAGCGGGGTACCCGGCTACAATGAGCAGTTCTTC. Amino acids: CATSDLARTSGVPGYNEQFF.